This TCR beta chain was recorded in a study of T cells in Graves' hyperthyroidism and ophthalmopathy. From RNA transcripts, TCR beta CDR3 regions were amplified. RT-PCR in the first round (using the HTBI primer set) targeted the TCR CDR3. Each CDR3 protein gets one entry after TCRdb re-called the multiplex PCR reads with MiXCR. The table includes about 420,000 distinct CDR3 sequences, 15% to 19% detected once. This CDR3 is 12 amino acids long. The ends were cut back, 6 bases at V and 4 bases at J, with 6 bases in the middle. Germline CDR1 is MNHNS and CDR2 is SASEGT. The sample consisted of blood. The J gene is TRBJ2-2, the V gene TRBV6-1; D uncertain. This TCR derives from a woman in her late teens or twenties with Graves' hyperthyroidism. The CDR3 protein is CASRQSTGELFF. CDR3 coding DNA: TGTGCCAGCAGACAGAGCACCGGGGAGCTGTTTTTT.